The entry below gives a single T cell receptor (beta chain) sequence along with its context. The data stem from a study of blood T cell repertoires in COVID-19. Study overall: Acute and convalescent COVID-19 specimens originated in the United States, Italy and Spain. T cells, B-cell-depleted T cells, or PBMCs provided the cDNA or gDNA that served as material.

As originally analysed: Reference gene primer amplification in the assay estimated nucleated cell counts. Some clones are missing from TCRdb's copy, which holds only in-frame ones; the method was immunoSEQ multiplex PCR. From that table come the V and J calls and clone size; the DNA was used to work out D and trimming. The table lists about 90,000 clones, around 90% of them singletons. Looked up from germline, CDR1 is LNHDA and CDR2 is SQIVND (reference sequence). The germline V and J ends were trimmed by 5 bases and 5 bases, with 10 bases remaining between them. The CDR3 sequence is 13 residues long.

Sequenced input: peripheral blood. The receptor was derived from a human donor with active COVID-19. The donor label of this sample is uncertain. The rearrangement links TRBV19 to TRBJ2-1, with D tentatively TRBD1 (5 bases). The CDR3 DNA reads TGTGCCAGTAGTGTAACAGGCCACAATGAGCAGTTCTTC. This translates into CASSVTGHNEQFF.